This T cell receptor (beta chain) stems from a study of blood T cell repertoires in COVID-19. The assay was immunoSEQ multiplex PCR, and TCRdb's table has in-frame clones only and misses some. This sample yields 120,000 to 150,000 clones, of which more than 70% are seen a single time; roughly 2.1% belongs to the top ten. Remarks on this clone: An end of the junction does not agree with germline; a read error may underlie this.

The CDR3 loop spans 14 amino acids. The germline V gene has CDR1 LNHDA and CDR2 SQIVND (reference sequence). Input material: peripheral blood. The gene calls are TRBV19 and TRBJ1-3; D remains unclear. This receptor was taken from a human donor in a cohort sampled during active COVID-19. The chain's CDR3 is CASSLRDTAVISHF. CDR3 in DNA: TGTGCCAGTAGTCTAAGAGATACCGCGGTGATATCCCATTTT.